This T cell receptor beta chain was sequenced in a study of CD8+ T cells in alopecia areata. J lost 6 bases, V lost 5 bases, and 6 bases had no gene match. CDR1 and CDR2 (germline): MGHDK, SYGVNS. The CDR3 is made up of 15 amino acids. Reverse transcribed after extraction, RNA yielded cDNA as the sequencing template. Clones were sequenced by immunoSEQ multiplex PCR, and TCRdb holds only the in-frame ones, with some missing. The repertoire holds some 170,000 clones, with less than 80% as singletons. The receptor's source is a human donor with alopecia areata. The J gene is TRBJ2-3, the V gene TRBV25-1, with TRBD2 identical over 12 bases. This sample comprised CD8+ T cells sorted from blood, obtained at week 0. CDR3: CASSPLAGGLDTQYF. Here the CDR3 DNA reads TGTGCCAGCAGTCCCCTAGCGGGGGGGCTGGATACGCAGTATTTT.